The T cell receptor beta chain under discussion was sequenced for a study of cytomegalovirus exposure and HLA in healthy donors (TCRdb year 2017). About the full investigation: According to an earlier analysis of 450 to 650 of the donors, 150 million to 200 million T cells yielded approximately 120 million unique TCR beta sequences and roughly 280 Gb of sequence data. Approximately 310 gigabases of sequencing data and around 88 million unique TCR sequences made up an early release that covered under 750 HLA-typed donors. Of the roughly 430 genotyped donors, about 80% fell in the genetic ancestry cluster associated with self-reported Caucasian donors. The aim of the study was to test whether cataloging public T cell receptors could identify signatures of past pathogen exposure. The T cell repertoires of about 700 subjects were profiled by immunosequencing and related to cytomegalovirus serostatus. Along with the 666-subject first cohort, a separate validation cohort of over a hundred different subjects was used. To predict cytomegalovirus infection status, the study combined high-throughput TCR immunosequencing, statistical association of individual TCRs with disease status, and machine learning. A later analysis re-examined previously published TCR beta repertoires from around 670 donors and added high-resolution HLA genotyping to investigate patterns of TCR occurrence. In the later analysis, no new phenotypic data were used to find candidate immune exposures; instead, reliance was placed on TCR beta sequences and their occurrence across donors. An earlier analysis of 450 to 750 of the donors used high-throughput TCR beta sequencing to judge whether each TCR beta V gene segment behaved as functional or pseudogenic. Donor age, sex, ethnicity and CMV serostatus were compiled together with the repertoire data. Genome-wide SNP genotypes for about three fifths of the roughly 700 donors were used in a later genetic analysis, which treated that subset as a discovery cohort. Every repertoire in the discovery cohort had been generated on one and the same sequencing platform. HLA typing included class I and class II loci at four-digit resolution. The number of donors typed differed by locus, with about 629-630 for A, B, C, DRB1 and DQB1, 522 for DQA1, 600 to 610 for DPA1, and 400 to 490 for DPB1. Because of strong linkage in the cohort, a few DR-DQ haplotypes were treated as single units for association and clustering. On average, about 200,000 unique TCR beta nucleotide sequences were sequenced per donor among 398 genotyped donors of the cohort, with 15% to 20% of those sequences being non-productive. The research as a whole found: The presence/absence analyses assumed that sequencing depth was roughly uniform across donors, and that assumption may not be true. HLA typing was unavailable for some donors at each locus, so association tests used only the typed subset. A later genetic analysis reported fewer N-insertions in productive TCRs among donors in an Asian-associated ancestry cluster than the roughly 700-donor mean. Across donors, most TCR sequences were observed very rarely, whereas some public TCRs were present in many individuals. The 87-base-pair reads could not distinguish some IMGT-functional V segments, including TRBV6-2 and TRBV6-3, so those segments were excluded. Correlated functional status among segregating V segments might reflect linkage disequilibrium, but an unknown experimental factor could not be ruled out. An earlier analysis of around 540 of the donors showed that most TCR beta V segments appeared in productive rearrangements either about 90% or about 30% of the time, which broadly matched IMGT annotations. In this cohort, only TCR beta chains were sequenced, and detectable features were limited by the absence of alpha or paired-chain data. The classifier was reported to diagnose cytomegalovirus status with high specificity and sensitivity in both the original and validation cohorts. A further reported finding was that TCR beta sequences accurately predicted the HLA-A and HLA-B alleles for most subjects in the first cohort. Specific HLA alleles were associated with 16,951 TCR beta sequences at a false discovery rate of 0.05 in a later analysis. The sequencing pipeline was judged likely to have produced a cluster of highly shared sequence variants as a technical artifact. The earlier analysis of nearly 600 of the donors excluded about 16 rarely observed V segments, including chromosome 9 orphons, because counts were too low. An association between a missense DCLRE1C variant and V-gene and J-gene trimming of TCR beta chains was found in a later genetic analysis and replicated in an independent cohort. When HLA alleles, especially DR and DQ, strongly co-occurred, TCR associations were difficult to assign to individual alleles. A later analysis reported that several top co-occurrence clusters appeared linked to parvovirus B19, influenza, CMV and Epstein-Barr virus. According to a later analysis, most CMV-associated TCR beta chains appeared to be HLA-restricted, and the HLA associations seemed to be driven largely by CMV exposure. A few of the identified cytomegalovirus-associated TCR beta chains were confirmed in vitro to be specific for cytomegalovirus antigens. The authors suggested that the approach could potentially be generalized to other disease states and immunological phenotypes. A total of roughly 160 TCR beta chains were listed by the study as associated with cytomegalovirus. In a later analysis, HLA-associated TCR beta chains were found to be more clonally expanded and to have lower generation probabilities than equally common non-associated chains. According to a later analysis, TCR association rates differed among HLA loci, with DRB1 alleles showing the most associated TCRs and HLA-C alleles showing the fewest. Immune exposure information for the cohort was limited to CMV serostatus.

To prepare the library, the immunoSEQ multiplex PCR assay was applied. For the multiplex PCR, a mixture combining 60 forward primers for TCR Vbeta segments and 13 reverse primers for TCR Jbeta segments was used. The CDR3 region of rearranged TCR beta genes was amplified from genomic DNA by a multiplex PCR assay. The amplified TCR beta libraries were sequenced on the Illumina HiSeq System as 87-base-pair reads. On the study's bioinformatics: Across the 670 or so repertoires, a later analysis counted roughly 77 million unique TCR beta chains, 9 million to 14 million of which were shared by at least two donors. Raw reads were error-corrected and collapsed into unique sequences by a nearest-neighbor algorithm in which closely related sequences were merged to remove PCR and sequencing errors. V, D and J gene segments were assigned by aligning CDR3 sequences to IMGT reference sequences. For a sequence to be retained, a match of at least six nucleotides was required to both a V gene segment and a J gene segment. Rearrangements were called productive when the CDR3 lacked stop codons and stayed in frame with V and J; all others were non-productive. Following IMGT convention, CDR3 was defined as the stretch from the second conserved V-encoded cysteine to the conserved J-encoded phenylalanine. The earlier analysis of about 530 of the donors excluded any sequence lacking an unambiguous match to a single V gene segment. In an earlier analysis of approximately 590 of the donors, V segments were called functional above 56.7% productive rearrangements and were called segregating when the between-donor standard deviation exceeded 5%. A statistical classification framework was developed to diagnose cytomegalovirus status using the catalog of TCR beta chain sequences. In a later analysis, V and J genes were assigned by comparing TCR nucleotide sequences against IMGT/GENE-DB human TR gene sequences. In a later analysis, CDR3 sequences and most-parsimonious VDJ recombination scenarios were assigned using the TCRdist pipeline. A later analysis defined each TCR beta chain by its CDR3 amino acid sequence plus V-gene family, and excluded reads lacking a unique V-gene family. A later analysis removed 500 to 600 highly shared, low-generation-probability nucleotide sequences to deal with suspected cross-contamination and a sequencing artifact. In a later analysis, a clonal expansion index was calculated for each public chain from normalized within-repertoire ranks of inferred template counts. Generation probabilities in a later analysis came from a VDJ recombination model fitted to out-of-frame rearrangements, and those results were checked against IGoR. A later analysis scored TCR-TCR, TCR-HLA and TCR-CMV co-occurrence with hypergeometric tests, applying a repertoire-size bias correction to TCR pairs. A later analysis estimated false discovery rates by permuting HLA or CMV assignments 20 times. A later analysis grouped co-occurring TCRs with DBSCAN, adding TCRdist sequence similarity when clustering within HLA-allele-positive subsets. Repertoires with fewer than 30,000 or more than 120,000 public chains, plus five repertoires with anomalous nucleotide sharing, were excluded from co-occurrence clustering. TCRdb's version of the immuneACCESS table is confined to in-frame rearrangements and falls short of the full clone set. An unresolved V gene accounts for under half of the shortfall where checked; the remainder is of unknown origin. V and J calls and clone size are those listed in that table; D and trimming were worked out from the DNA. The sample table records approximately 220,000 clones; 76% of these occur just once. Under 0.8% of the sample rests with the top ten.

The cohort comprised fewer than 700 healthy bone marrow donors. At the time of sampling, every cohort member was nominally healthy, though immune exposures that went unrecorded were likely present. The donor was CMV seronegative and belonged to the group of around 400 seronegative cohort members. Each donor provided a peripheral blood sample, and peripheral blood mononuclear cells were used for TCR beta sequencing. Genomic DNA extraction from the blood cell samples was performed with the Qiagen DNeasy Blood Extraction Kit. Worth noting for this clone: It lacks a known antigen. Qualities for individual bases were not recorded, and no much larger clone is one base off.

The CDR3 holds 15 amino acids from the cysteine to the phenylalanine. Only the CDR3 DNA stays, 45 bases, in frame from base 1. Per the germline V gene (reference sequence), LNHDA is the CDR1 and SQIVND is the CDR2. V and J are truncated by 3 bases and 7 bases respectively, leaving an intervening sequence of 15 bases. This TCR came from a man aged 18 to 29 in good health and CMV-seronegative. Recombination connected TRBV19 to TRBJ2-2, and TRBD2 may be the D gene, going by 6 matching bases. The specimen was PBMCs. The encoded CDR3 is CASSMEVLGSGELFF. DNA sequence: TGTGCCAGTAGTATGGAGGTCCTCGGGAGCGGGGAGCTGTTTTTT.